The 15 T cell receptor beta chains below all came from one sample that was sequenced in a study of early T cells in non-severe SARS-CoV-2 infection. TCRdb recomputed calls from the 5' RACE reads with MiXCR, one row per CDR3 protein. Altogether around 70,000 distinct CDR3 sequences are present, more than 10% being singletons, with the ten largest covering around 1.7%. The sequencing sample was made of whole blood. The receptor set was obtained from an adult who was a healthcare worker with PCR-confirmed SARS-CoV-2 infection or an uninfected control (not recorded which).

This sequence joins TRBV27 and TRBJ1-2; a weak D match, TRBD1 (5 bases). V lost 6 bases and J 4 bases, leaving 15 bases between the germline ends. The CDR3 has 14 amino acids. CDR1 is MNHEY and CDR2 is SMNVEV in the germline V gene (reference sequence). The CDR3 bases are TGTGCCAGCAGAAGGCAGGGCCGCATCTATGGCTACACCTTC. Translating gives CASRRQGRIYGYTF.

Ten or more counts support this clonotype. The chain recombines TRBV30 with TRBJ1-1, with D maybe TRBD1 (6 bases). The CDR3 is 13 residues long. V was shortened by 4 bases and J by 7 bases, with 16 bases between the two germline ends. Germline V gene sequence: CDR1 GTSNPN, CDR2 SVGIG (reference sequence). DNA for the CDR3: TGTGCCTGGAAGGACAGCCTTTTTGGTGAAGCTTTCTTT. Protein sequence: CAWKDSLFGEAFF.

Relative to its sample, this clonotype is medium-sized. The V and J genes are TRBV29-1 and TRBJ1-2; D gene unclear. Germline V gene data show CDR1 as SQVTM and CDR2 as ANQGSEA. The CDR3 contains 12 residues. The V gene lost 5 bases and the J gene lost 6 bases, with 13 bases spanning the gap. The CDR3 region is CSVSPRTHGYTF. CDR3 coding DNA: TGCAGCGTTTCACCCCGGACGCATGGCTACACCTTC.

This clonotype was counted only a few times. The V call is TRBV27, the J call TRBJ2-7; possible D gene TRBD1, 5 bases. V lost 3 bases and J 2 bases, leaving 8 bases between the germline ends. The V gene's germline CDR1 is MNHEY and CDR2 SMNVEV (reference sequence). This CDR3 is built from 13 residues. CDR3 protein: CASSLTTAYEQYF. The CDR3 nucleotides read TGTGCCAGCAGTTTGACGACAGCCTACGAGCAGTACTTC.

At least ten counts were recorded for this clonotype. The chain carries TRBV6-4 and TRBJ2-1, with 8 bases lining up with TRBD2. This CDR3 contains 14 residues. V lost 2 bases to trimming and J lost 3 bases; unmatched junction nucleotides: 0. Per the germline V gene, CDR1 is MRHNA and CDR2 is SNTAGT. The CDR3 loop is CASSDGTSYNEQFF. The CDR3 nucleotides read TGTGCCAGCAGTGACGGGACTAGCTACAATGAGCAGTTCTTC.

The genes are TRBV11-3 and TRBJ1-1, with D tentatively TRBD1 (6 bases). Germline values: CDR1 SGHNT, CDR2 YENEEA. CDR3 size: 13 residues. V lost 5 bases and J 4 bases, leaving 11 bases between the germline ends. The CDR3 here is CASSNRAGTEAFF. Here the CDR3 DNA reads TGTGCCAGCAGCAACAGGGCGGGCACTGAAGCTTTCTTT.

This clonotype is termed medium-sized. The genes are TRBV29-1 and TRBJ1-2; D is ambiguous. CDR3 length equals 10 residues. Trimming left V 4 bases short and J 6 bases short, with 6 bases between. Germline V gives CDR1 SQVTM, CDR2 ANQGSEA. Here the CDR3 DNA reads TGCAGCGTTGCGGGGAATGGCTACACCTTC. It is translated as CSVAGNGYTF.

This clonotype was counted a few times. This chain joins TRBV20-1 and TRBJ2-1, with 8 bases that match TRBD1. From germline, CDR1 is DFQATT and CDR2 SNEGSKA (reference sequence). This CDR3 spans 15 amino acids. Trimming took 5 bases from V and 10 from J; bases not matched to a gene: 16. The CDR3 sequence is CSAPSGQVRSGEQFF. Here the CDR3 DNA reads TGCAGTGCTCCGTCGGGACAGGTCCGAAGTGGCGAGCAGTTCTTC.

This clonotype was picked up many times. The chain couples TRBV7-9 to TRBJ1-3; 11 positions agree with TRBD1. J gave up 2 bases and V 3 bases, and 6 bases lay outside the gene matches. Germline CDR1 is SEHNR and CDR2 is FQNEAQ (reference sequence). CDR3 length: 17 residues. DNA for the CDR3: TGTGCCAGCAGCTTCAGGACAGGGGGCGAAACTGGAAACACCATATATTTT. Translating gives CASSFRTGGETGNTIYF.

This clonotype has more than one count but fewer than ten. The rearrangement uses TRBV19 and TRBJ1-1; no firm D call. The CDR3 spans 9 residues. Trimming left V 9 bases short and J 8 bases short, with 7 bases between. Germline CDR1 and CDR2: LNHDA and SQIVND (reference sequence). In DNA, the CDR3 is TGTGCCAGCGGACCAGAAGCTTTCTTT. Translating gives CASGPEAFF.

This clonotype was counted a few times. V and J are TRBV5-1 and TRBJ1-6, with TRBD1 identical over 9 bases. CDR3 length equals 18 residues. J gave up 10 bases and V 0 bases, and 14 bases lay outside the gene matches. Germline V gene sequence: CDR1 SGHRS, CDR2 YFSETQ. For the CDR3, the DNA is TGCGCCAGCAGCTTGGCCCCGGGACAGGGTATTTCGGACTCACCCCTCCACTTT. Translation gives CASSLAPGQGISDSPLHF.

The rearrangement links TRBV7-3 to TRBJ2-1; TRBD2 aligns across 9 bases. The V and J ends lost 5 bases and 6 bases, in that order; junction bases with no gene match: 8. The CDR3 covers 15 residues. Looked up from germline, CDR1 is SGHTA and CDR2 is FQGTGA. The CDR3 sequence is CASSPFSGGSNEQFF. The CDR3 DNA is TGTGCCAGCAGCCCGTTTAGCGGGGGATCCAATGAGCAGTTCTTC.

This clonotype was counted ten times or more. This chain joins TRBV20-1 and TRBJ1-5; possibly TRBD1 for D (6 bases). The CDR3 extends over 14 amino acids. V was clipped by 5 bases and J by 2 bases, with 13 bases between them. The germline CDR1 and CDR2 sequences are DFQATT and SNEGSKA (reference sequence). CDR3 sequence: CSASLTGGNQPQHF. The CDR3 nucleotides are TGCAGTGCTTCCCTGACAGGTGGCAATCAGCCCCAGCATTTT.

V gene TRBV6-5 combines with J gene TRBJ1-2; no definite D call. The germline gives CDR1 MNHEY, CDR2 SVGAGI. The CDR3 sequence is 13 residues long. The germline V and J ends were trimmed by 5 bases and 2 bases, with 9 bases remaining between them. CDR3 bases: TGTGCCAGCAGTACCCACAGAAACTATGGCTACACCTTC. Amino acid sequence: CASSTHRNYGYTF.

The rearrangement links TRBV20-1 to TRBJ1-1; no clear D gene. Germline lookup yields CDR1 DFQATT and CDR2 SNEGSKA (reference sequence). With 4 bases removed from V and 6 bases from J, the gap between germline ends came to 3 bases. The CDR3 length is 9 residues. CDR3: CSATPEAFF. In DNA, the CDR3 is TGCAGTGCTACCCCTGAAGCTTTCTTT.